These 21 T cell receptor beta chains came from one sample sequenced in a study of cytomegalovirus exposure and HLA in healthy donors. Sequencing was performed with immunoSEQ multiplex PCR; in TCRdb, only in-frame clones are kept and a portion is missing. This table holds roughly 260,000 clones, 87% found once. Sequenced material: PBMCs. The receptor set was obtained from a man aged 18 to 30 in good health and CMV-seronegative.

This rearrangement joins TRBV7-9 to TRBJ2-5; D call uncertain. The CDR3 totals 15 residues. Germline CDR1 SEHNR, CDR2 FQNEAQ (reference sequence). With 0 bases removed from V and 6 bases from J, the gap between germline ends came to 14 bases. The DNA of the CDR3 is TGTGCCAGCAGCTTAGCGCTCCGTGAGGAAAAGACCCAGTACTTC. Residues: CASSLALREEKTQYF.

This clone was seen once. This chain links TRBV4-1 with TRBJ2-7; tentatively, D is TRBD1 (5 bases). CDR1 MGHRA and CDR2 YSYEKL come from the germline V gene. The CDR3 spans 14 residues. The ends were cut back, 3 bases at V and 2 bases at J, with 11 bases in the middle. The CDR3 loop is CASSQAGSTYEQYF. DNA of the CDR3: TGCGCCAGCAGCCAGGCAGGGTCTACCTACGAGCAGTACTTC.

This clone was recorded many times. V usage is TRBV19 and J usage is TRBJ1-5, with D possibly matching TRBD1 (6 bases). Trimming shortened V by 10 bases and J by 3 bases, and 19 bases separated the two germline ends. This CDR3 has 15 amino acids. Germline CDR1 LNHDA, CDR2 SQIVND (reference sequence). CDR3 coding DNA: TGTGCCACCAGTGGGACAACAGCGTTCAATCAGCCCCAGCATTTT. Translated: CATSGTTAFNQPQHF.

The chain uses TRBV5-1 and TRBJ2-3, with D possibly matching TRBD2 (6 bases). The CDR3 totals 14 residues. The germline gives CDR1 SGHRS, CDR2 YFSETQ. V shed 0 bases and J shed 7 bases, with 12 bases lying between them. The CDR3 coding sequence is TGCGCCAGCAGCTTGGATACGGAGGGGAATACGCAGTATTTT. This codes for CASSLDTEGNTQYF.

The rearrangement joins TRBV5-1 to TRBJ2-7, with 8 positions matching TRBD2. The CDR3 runs to 15 residues. The germline V gene has CDR1 SGHRS and CDR2 YFSETQ. With V trimmed by 0 bases and J by 2 bases, 4 bases remained unmatched. The CDR3 sequence is CASSLGLAGTYEQYF. In nucleotides, the CDR3 is TGCGCCAGCAGCTTGGGGCTAGCGGGTACCTACGAGCAGTACTTC.

The J gene is TRBJ2-2, the V gene TRBV28; no firm D call. V lost 4 bases and J 3 bases, leaving 6 bases between the germline ends. CDR1 and CDR2 from the germline V gene are MDHEN and SYDVKM. The length of the CDR3 is 13 residues. DNA for the CDR3: TGTGCCAGCAGTTCGGTGTACACCGGGGAGCTGTTTTTT. Protein: CASSSVYTGELFF.

This chain connects TRBV28 to TRBJ2-1; maybe TRBD2 (6 bases). CDR3 length: 11 amino acids. Germline CDR1 and CDR2: MDHEN and SYDVKM. DNA of the CDR3: TGTTTGGTAGCGGCCTACAATGAGCAGTTCTTC. Amino acids: CLVAAYNEQFF.

In DNA, the CDR3 is TGTGCCAGCAGCTTTCATACGGGCGGGGAGCTGTTTTTT. Amino acids: CASSFHTGGELFF. J is TRBJ2-2 and V is TRBV11-3, with D unresolved. Germline CDR1 is SGHNT and CDR2 is YENEEA. The V and J ends lost 3 bases and 7 bases respectively, with 9 bases between them. The CDR3 has 13 residues.

The V and J genes are TRBV7-2 and TRBJ2-5; 10 positions agree with TRBD2. The CDR3 sequence is 15 residues long. V shed 5 bases and J 2 bases; nucleotides not matched to a gene: 5. Germline CDR1 SGHTA, CDR2 FQGNSA. The CDR3 DNA follows: TGTGCCAGCAGCAAACTAGCGGGAAGTCAAGAGACCCAGTACTTC. It is translated as CASSKLAGSQETQYF.

This sequence joins TRBV10-3 and TRBJ1-5; TRBD1 aligns across 7 bases. Looked up from germline, CDR1 is ENHRY and CDR2 is SYGVKD. The CDR3 runs 15 residues. V was clipped by 2 bases and J by 5 bases; unmatched bases: 6. The CDR3: CAISEAGGNHQPQHF. For the CDR3, the DNA is TGTGCCATCAGTGAGGCAGGGGGTAACCATCAGCCCCAGCATTTT.

The V call is TRBV5-6, the J call TRBJ1-5, with D tentatively TRBD1 (6 bases). This CDR3 comprises 15 residues. Germline V gene data show CDR1 as SGHDT and CDR2 as YYEEEE. V lost 4 bases, J lost 0 bases, and 11 bases lay in between. CDR3 DNA sequence: TGTGCCAGCAGCCGGACAGAATATAGCAATCAGCCCCAGCATTTT. Translated, it gives CASSRTEYSNQPQHF.

The chain employs TRBV7-2 and TRBJ1-4; weak D call: TRBD1 (5 bases). Germline values: CDR1 SGHTA, CDR2 FQGNSA. The CDR3 loop spans 14 amino acids. Trimming took off 5 bases at V and 8 bases at J, with 15 bases between the two ends. The CDR3 DNA follows: TGTGCCAGCAGCCTGGGGGGAAGGGGCGAAAAACTGTTTTTT. Translation gives CASSLGGRGEKLFF.

The chain combines TRBV6-1 with TRBJ1-6; D ambiguous. V was clipped by 2 bases and J by 5 bases, with 7 bases between them. CDR1 and CDR2 from the germline V gene are MNHNS and SASEGT. The length of the CDR3 is 14 residues. The CDR3 sequence: CASSERGNNSPLHF. The CDR3, as DNA: TGTGCCAGCAGTGAACGCGGGAATAATTCACCCCTCCACTTT.

V usage is TRBV4-2 and J usage is TRBJ1-5; perhaps TRBD1 as D (5 bases). This CDR3 comprises 17 residues. V shed 2 bases and J shed 2 bases, with 16 bases lying between them. Per the germline V gene, CDR1 is LGHNA and CDR2 is YNFKEQ. The CDR3, as DNA: TGTGCCAGCAGCCAAATCGAAGGGGTATCGGGCAATCAGCCCCAGCATTTT. This sequence encodes CASSQIEGVSGNQPQHF.

This rearrangement joins TRBV7-3 to TRBJ2-7; 13 bases map to TRBD2. The CDR3 covers 14 residues. V was clipped by 5 bases and J by 7 bases; unmatched bases: 5. CDR1 SGHTA and CDR2 FQGTGA come from the germline V gene. The CDR3 DNA sequence: TGTGCCAGCAGCCGCGGGACTAGCGGGAATGAGCAGTACTTC. It is translated as CASSRGTSGNEQYF.

This clone has only one observation. CDR3 amino acids: CASSELLRRGANVLTF. The DNA of the CDR3 is TGTGCCAGCAGTGAATTGTTGCGGAGAGGGGCCAACGTCCTGACTTTC. This chain joins TRBV6-1 and TRBJ2-6; no reliable D call. V lost 2 bases and J 4 bases, leaving 12 bases between the germline ends. The germline V gene has CDR1 MNHNS and CDR2 SASEGT. The CDR3 runs 16 residues.

The V call is TRBV7-2, the J call TRBJ2-7; D uncertain. Per germline, CDR1 SGHTA and CDR2 FQGNSA. V lost 2 bases to trimming and J lost 3 bases, with 11 bases between them. The CDR3 extends over 14 amino acids. The CDR3 DNA is TGTGCCAGCAGCTTATCCGAGCCCTACTACGAGCAGTACTTC. This gives the protein CASSLSEPYYEQYF.

This rearrangement joins TRBV7-9 to TRBJ2-7; 9 bases align to TRBD1. The V and J ends lost 1 base and 9 bases, in that order; junction bases with no gene match: 13. CDR1 is SEHNR, CDR2 FQNEAQ, per germline (reference sequence). The CDR3 spans 16 residues. The CDR3 DNA reads as TGTGCCAGCAGCTTAGGGTTGGTGGGACAGGGATCTGTGCAGTACTTC. It specifies CASSLGLVGQGSVQYF.

The rearrangement links TRBV11-3 to TRBJ2-2, with 10 bases lining up with TRBD2. There are 16 residues in the CDR3. Germline V gene sequence: CDR1 SGHNT, CDR2 YENEEA. With 1 base clipped from V and 5 bases from J, the junction kept 4 bases outside the gene matches. Here the CDR3 DNA reads TGTGCCAGCAGCTTAGTCGCGGGACTAGCGACCGGGGAGCTGTTTTTT. Its protein product is CASSLVAGLATGELFF. Drawing the rest from reference TRBV11-3 and TRBJ2-2, the complete variable domain is EAGVVQSPRYKIIEKKQPVAFWCNPISGHNTLYWYLQNLGQGPELLIRYENEEAVDDSQLPKDRFSAERLKGVDSTLKIQPAELGDSAVYLCASSLVAGLATGELFFGEGSRLTVL.

The V gene is TRBV27, the J gene TRBJ2-3; no firm D call. With 2 bases removed from V and 1 base from J, the gap between germline ends came to 10 bases. The CDR3 is 15 residues long. The germline CDR1 and CDR2 sequences are MNHEY and SMNVEV (reference sequence). The CDR3 sequence is CASSLLAVGTDTQYF. The CDR3 nucleotides are TGTGCCAGCAGTTTACTTGCGGTTGGCACAGATACGCAGTATTTT.

This sequence joins TRBV5-1 and TRBJ2-1; weak D call: TRBD2 (5 bases). V was pared by 4 bases and J by 7 bases, with 15 bases between. Per the germline V gene, CDR1 is SGHRS and CDR2 is YFSETQ. This CDR3 has 14 residues. The CDR3 sequence: CASSGRSLLNEQFF. Here the CDR3 DNA reads TGCGCCAGCAGCGGGAGATCCTTGCTAAATGAGCAGTTCTTC.